The 16 T cell receptor beta chains given below trace back to one sample, sequenced in a study of T cell repertoires in cytomegalovirus infection. Their antigens are not known. TCRdb ran MiXCR on the reads and lists one entry per CDR3 protein. The table has hundreds of thousands of distinct CDR3 sequences, roughly 30% seen once; the top ten hold 13%. The sample in question was cultured CD8+ T cells from PBMCs, obtained from culture after CMV antigen stimulation. The receptors come from a human donor in good health (CMV status not recorded). Some clones in this sample may be carry-over from other donors' samples.

Many counts were recorded for this clonotype. The chain uses TRBV7-6 and TRBJ2-7, with D possibly being TRBD1 or TRBD2 (5 bases each). V was shortened by 4 bases and J by 4 bases, with 11 bases between the two germline ends. CDR3 length equals 13 residues. Germline values: CDR1 SGHVS, CDR2 FNYEAQ. The CDR3 DNA follows: TGTGCCAGCAGCTCCGGGGACCGGTACGAGCAGTACTTC. Protein product: CASSSGDRYEQYF.

This chain uses TRBV10-3 with TRBJ2-7; D remains ambiguous. Trimming stripped 2 bases from V and 2 bases from J, with 13 bases between. Per germline, CDR1 ENHRY and CDR2 SYGVKD. The CDR3 is made up of 15 amino acids. The DNA for the CDR3 is TGTGCCATCAGTGAGATGATGGACGGAGCCTACGAGCAGTACTTC. Translating gives CAISEMMDGAYEQYF.

The rearrangement uses TRBV7-9 and TRBJ1-1, with 9 bases identical to TRBD1. This CDR3 is built from 16 residues. Per the germline V gene, CDR1 is SEHNR and CDR2 is FQNEAQ (reference sequence). Trimming took 5 bases from V and 0 from J; bases not matched to a gene: 7. In DNA form, the CDR3 reads TGTGCCAGCAGCCCAGGGACAGGGTTGCTGAACACTGAAGCTTTCTTT. Translation: CASSPGTGLLNTEAFF.

The chain uses TRBV9 and TRBJ2-1, with TRBD1 matching over 9 bases. V gave up 3 bases and J gave up 6 bases; unmatched junction bases: 10. The CDR3 consists of 16 residues. Germline V gene lookup returns CDR1 SGDLS and CDR2 YYNGEE. In DNA form, the CDR3 reads TGTGCCAGCAGCGCCTCCGGGACAGGGTCCCGCAATGAGCAGTTCTTC. Amino acid sequence: CASSASGTGSRNEQFF. The full variable domain, its missing parts supplied by reference TRBV9 and TRBJ2-1, is DSGVTQTPKHLITATGQRVTLRCSPRSGDLSVYWYQQSLDQGLQFLIQYYNGEERAKGNILERFSAQQFPDLHSELNLSSLELGDSALYFCASSASGTGSRNEQFFGPGTRLTVL.

There are a few counts of this clonotype. The genes are TRBV3-1 and TRBJ2-3; D unresolved. Per germline, CDR1 LGHDT and CDR2 YNNKEL (reference sequence). Trimming shortened V by 4 bases and J by 5 bases, and 10 bases separated the two germline ends. The CDR3 length is 13 residues. The DNA for the CDR3 is TGTGCCAGCAGCCGGGAAGGGCGAGATACGCAGTATTTT. Its translation is CASSREGRDTQYF.

This clonotype was seen a few times. V is TRBV12-3 or TRBV12-4 and J is TRBJ2-3; TRBD1 agrees at 7 bases. The V gene end was trimmed by 6 bases and the J gene end by 3 bases; junction bases not matched to a gene: 9. The length of the CDR3 is 15 residues. CDR3 protein: CASRPTGSATDTQYF. DNA for the CDR3: TGTGCCAGCAGGCCGACAGGGTCGGCGACAGATACGCAGTATTTT.

The rearrangement joins TRBV6-5 to TRBJ2-1; D perhaps matches TRBD2 (6 bases). V lost 7 bases, J lost 3 bases, and 13 bases lay in between. The germline gives CDR1 MNHEY, CDR2 SVGAGI. This CDR3 contains 14 residues. The CDR3 region is CASTTGGNYNEQFF. CDR3 DNA sequence: TGTGCCAGCACCACCGGGGGAAACTACAATGAGCAGTTCTTC.

This clonotype was found a few times. The chain links TRBV6-1 to TRBJ2-3; D may be TRBD1 (5 bases). The V and J ends lost 6 bases and 1 base respectively, with 17 bases between them. The CDR3 spans 16 residues. Germline assignment: CDR1 MNHNS and CDR2 SASEGT. Written as DNA, the CDR3 is TGTGCCAGCAGCGCACTCAGGGCGGTACGCACAGATACGCAGTATTTT. Translated: CASSALRAVRTDTQYF.

This chain connects TRBV4-1 to TRBJ2-1, with D perhaps matching TRBD1 or TRBD2 (5 bases each). The germline V gene has CDR1 MGHRA and CDR2 YSYEKL. The CDR3 has 13 amino acids. V shed 0 bases and J shed 8 bases, with 8 bases lying between them. The CDR3 sequence is CASSQEKGHEQFF. CDR3 in DNA: TGCGCCAGCAGCCAAGAGAAGGGACATGAGCAGTTCTTC.

This clonotype was counted only a few times. This chain uses TRBV5-5 with TRBJ1-5; 8 bases agree with TRBD1. The CDR3 is made up of 14 amino acids. V shed 2 bases and J 6 bases; nucleotides not matched to a gene: 4. In germline, CDR1 is SGHKS, CDR2 YYEKEE (reference sequence). The CDR3 here is CASSLQGVGQPQHF. The DNA for the CDR3 is TGTGCCAGCAGCTTACAGGGGGTAGGTCAGCCCCAGCATTTT.

This clonotype occurred many times. The chain uses TRBV12-3 or TRBV12-4 and TRBJ2-2; maybe TRBD1 (5 bases). The CDR3 contains 15 residues. Trimming left V 5 bases short and J 4 bases short, with 14 bases between. CDR3 DNA: TGTGCCAGCAGTCCCCTAGGGGCCATCACCGGGGAGCTGTTTTTT. As protein: CASSPLGAITGELFF.

This clonotype occurred once. A read error may account for a junction end that differs from germline. V and J are TRBV27 and TRBJ1-5; D unresolved. This CDR3 comprises 15 residues. Looked up from germline, CDR1 is MNHEY and CDR2 is SMNVEV (reference sequence). The CDR3 sequence: CVSSLSAGPGQPQHF. For the CDR3, the DNA is TGTGTCAGCAGTTTATCGGCCGGCCCGGGCCAGCCCCAGCATTTT.

V is TRBV2 and J is TRBJ2-7; no firm D call. CDR3 length: 9 amino acids. Germline CDR1 and CDR2: SNHLY and FYNNEI. V was clipped by 3 bases and J by 7 bases, with 1 base between them. CDR3 nucleotide sequence: TGTGCCAGCAGTGATGAGCAGTACGTC. It yields the protein CASSDEQYV.

This chain uses TRBV2 with TRBJ1-1, with unresolved D. The CDR3 extends over 15 amino acids. With 3 bases removed from V and 1 base from J, the gap between germline ends came to 12 bases. Germline CDR1 and CDR2: SNHLY and FYNNEI. In DNA form, the CDR3 reads TGTGCCAGCAGTGACCCGTGGACGGCGAACACTGAAGCTTTCTTT. It encodes CASSDPWTANTEAFF.

This rearrangement joins TRBV9 to TRBJ1-5; the match to TRBD1 covers 7 bases. The length of the CDR3 is 12 residues. V was pared by 3 bases and J by 9 bases, with 3 bases of the junction left unmatched. Germline loops: CDR1 SGDLS, CDR2 YYNGEE. The DNA for the CDR3 is TGTGCCAGCAGCGCAAACAGGGGGCCCCAGCATTTT. Translation gives CASSANRGPQHF.

CDR3 protein: CASSASPIANYGYTF. The CDR3 nucleotides read TGTGCCAGCAGCGCAAGTCCAATAGCTAACTATGGCTACACCTTC. This chain links TRBV7-6 with TRBJ1-2; the D is unclear. CDR3 length: 15 residues. The V end lost 5 bases, the J end lost 0 bases, and 13 bases lay between the germline ends. Germline V lookup: CDR1 SGHVS, CDR2 FNYEAQ.